This T cell receptor beta chain appears in the sequencing data of a study of blood T cells in healthy people across ages. It was with a sample-barcoded 5' primer and a J-beta primer mix that a second PCR of roughly 7 to 12 cycles was run. TCRdb itself ran the 5' RACE reads through MiXCR, one entry per CDR3 protein. The sample includes 710,000 or so distinct CDR3 sequences, 22% of them seen just once. The CDR3 is made up of 13 amino acids. The germline gives CDR1 SGHAT, CDR2 FQNNGV. Trimming stripped 10 bases from V and 6 bases from J, with 17 bases between. The sequencing sample was made of blood. The genes are TRBV11-2 and TRBJ2-3; D remains ambiguous. The TCR sequence derives from a man in his sixties or seventies in good health. Written as DNA, the CDR3 is TGTGCCACCGCCCTAGGAAATGGGGATACGCAGTATTTT. It translates to CATALGNGDTQYF.